Described below is a single T cell receptor beta chain sequence and its context. The sample is drawn from a study of blood T cell repertoires in COVID-19. The CDR3 spans 16 residues. CDR1 is PRHDT and CDR2 is FYEKMQ in the germline V gene (reference sequence). V was trimmed by 5 bases and J by 3 bases, leaving 19 bases between them. Libraries were prepared by immunoSEQ multiplex PCR; TCRdb keeps only in-frame clonotypes and omits some of them. The data show approximately 190,000 clones, 80% to 90% seen once. This clonotype was sampled from a man in his 70s with active or convalescent COVID-19. The chain employs TRBV13 and TRBJ1-2, with D possibly being TRBD1 (6 bases). Sequenced sample: peripheral blood. As DNA, the CDR3 is TGTGCCAGCAGCCCCATCCGTGGCAGGGGAGACTATGGCTACACCTTC. It is translated as CASSPIRGRGDYGYTF.